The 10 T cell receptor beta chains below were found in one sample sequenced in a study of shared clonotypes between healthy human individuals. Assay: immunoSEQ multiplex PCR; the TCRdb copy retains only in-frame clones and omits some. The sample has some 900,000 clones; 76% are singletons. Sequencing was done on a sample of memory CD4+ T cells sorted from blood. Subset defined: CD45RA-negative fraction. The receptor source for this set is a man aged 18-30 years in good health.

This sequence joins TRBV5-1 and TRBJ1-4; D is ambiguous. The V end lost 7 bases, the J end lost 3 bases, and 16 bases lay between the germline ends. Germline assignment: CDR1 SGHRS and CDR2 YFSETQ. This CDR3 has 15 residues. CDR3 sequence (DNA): TGCGCCAGCTCCCCCTCGGGCCAACCTAATGAAAAACTGTTTTTT. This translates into CASSPSGQPNEKLFF.

This CDR3 is CASSDLGSFTGTGNGYTF. The CDR3 region has the DNA TGTGCCAGCAGTGACCTAGGATCATTTACCGGGACAGGGAATGGCTACACCTTC. The chain is built from TRBV6-1 and TRBJ1-2, with 9 bases matching TRBD1. The junction had 17 bases not matched to a gene; V was cut back by 3 bases and J by 6 bases. Germline-derived CDR1 and CDR2 are MNHNS and SASEGT. The CDR3 extends over 18 amino acids.

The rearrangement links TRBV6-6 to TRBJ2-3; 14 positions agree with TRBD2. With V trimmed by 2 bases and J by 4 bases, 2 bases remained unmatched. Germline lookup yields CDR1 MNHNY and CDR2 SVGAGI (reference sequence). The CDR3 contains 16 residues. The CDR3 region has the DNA TGTGCCAGCAGTTACGGGACTAGCGGGAGCCCAGATACGCAGTATTTT. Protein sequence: CASSYGTSGSPDTQYF.

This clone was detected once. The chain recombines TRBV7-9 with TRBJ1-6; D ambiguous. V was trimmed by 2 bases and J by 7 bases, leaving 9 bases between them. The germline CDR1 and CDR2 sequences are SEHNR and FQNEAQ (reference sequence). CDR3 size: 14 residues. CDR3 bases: TGTGCCAGCAGCTTAAGCCCGTCAAATTCACCCCTCCACTTT. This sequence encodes CASSLSPSNSPLHF. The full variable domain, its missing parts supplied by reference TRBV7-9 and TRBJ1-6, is DTGVSQNPRHKITKRGQNVTFRCDPISEHNRLYWYRQTLGQGPEFLTYFQNEAQLEKSRLLSDRFSAERPKGSFSTLEIQRTEQGDSAMYLCASSLSPSNSPLHFGNGTRLTVT.

CDR3 DNA sequence: TGTGCCAGCAGTTACGGGGTTAGCTCCTACGAGCAGTACTTC. It translates to CASSYGVSSYEQYF. The V and J genes are TRBV6-5 and TRBJ2-7; D not certain. Trimming pared 2 bases from V and 0 bases from J, leaving 8 bases between. CDR3 size: 14 residues. Germline-derived CDR1 and CDR2 are MNHEY and SVGAGI.

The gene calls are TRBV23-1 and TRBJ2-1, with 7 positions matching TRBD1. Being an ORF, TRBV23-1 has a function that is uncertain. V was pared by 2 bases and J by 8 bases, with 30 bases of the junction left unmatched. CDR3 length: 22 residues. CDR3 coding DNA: TGCGCCAGCAGTCAACACGTCAAACGCGGTACAGGGGACGGGGCGAGATGGGATGAGCAGTTCTTC. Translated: CASSQHVKRGTGDGARWDEQFF.

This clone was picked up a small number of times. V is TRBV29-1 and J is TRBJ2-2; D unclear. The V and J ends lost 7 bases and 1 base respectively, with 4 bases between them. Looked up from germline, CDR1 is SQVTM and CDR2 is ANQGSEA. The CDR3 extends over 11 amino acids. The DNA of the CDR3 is TGCAGCGGGAGGAACACCGGGGAGCTGTTTTTT. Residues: CSGRNTGELFF.

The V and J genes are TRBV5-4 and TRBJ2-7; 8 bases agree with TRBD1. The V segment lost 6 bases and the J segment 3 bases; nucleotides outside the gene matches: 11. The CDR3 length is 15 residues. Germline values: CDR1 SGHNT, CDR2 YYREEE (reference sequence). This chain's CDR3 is CASKPDRDRFYEQYF. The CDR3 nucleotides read TGTGCCAGCAAGCCGGACCGGGACAGGTTCTACGAGCAGTACTTC.

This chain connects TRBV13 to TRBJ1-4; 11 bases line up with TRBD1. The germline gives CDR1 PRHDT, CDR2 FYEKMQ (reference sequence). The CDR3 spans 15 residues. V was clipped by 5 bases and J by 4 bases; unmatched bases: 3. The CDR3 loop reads CASSGGQGVNEKLFF. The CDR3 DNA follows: TGTGCCAGCAGCGGGGGACAGGGGGTTAATGAAAAACTGTTTTTT.

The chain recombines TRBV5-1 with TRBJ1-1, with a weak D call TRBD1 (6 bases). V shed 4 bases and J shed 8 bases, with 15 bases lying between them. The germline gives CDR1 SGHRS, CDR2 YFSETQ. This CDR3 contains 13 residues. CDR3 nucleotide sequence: TGCGCCAGCAGCCGGGGGGCGTCAGAAGAAGCTTTCTTT. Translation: CASSRGASEEAFF.